This T cell receptor beta chain emerged from a study of T cells in Graves' hyperthyroidism and ophthalmopathy. Findings and limits, study-wide: Ophthalmopathy was told apart from stable hyperthyroidism by a 13 V-J model. Researchers found most expanded thyroid clonotypes above 0.001 in blood as well.

CDR1 and CDR2 (germline): SQVTM, ANQGSEA. CDR3 size: 14 residues. There are many counts of this clonotype. Its target is unknown. Compared with germline, one end of the junction differs, possibly owing to a read error. In patients aged 18 to 65, hyperthyroidism was newly diagnosed, with duration under 2 months. Amplified TCR beta CDR3 regions came from RNA transcripts. HTBI primers were the set used in a first-round RT-PCR of the TCR CDR3. TCRdb re-called the multiplex PCR reads through MiXCR, storing one row per CDR3 protein. The sample includes 500,000 to 600,000 distinct CDR3 sequences, approximately 16% seen only once; the top ten take more than 15%.

The source is a young woman with Graves' hyperthyroidism. Sequencing was done on a sample of blood. The chain uses TRBV29-1 and TRBJ2-1, with 9 bases that match TRBD1. The CDR3 reads CCVEDGDREGEQFF. The CDR3 nucleotides are TGCTGCGTTGAAGATGGGGACAGGGAGGGTGAGCAGTTCTTC.